A selection of T cell receptor beta chains follows, all from one sample in a study of T cell responses to AZD1222 COVID-19 vaccine. The table came from immunoSEQ multiplex PCR; TCRdb's copy has only in-frame clones and leaves some out. The table has tens of thousands of clones, over 80% seen once. Material: peripheral blood, obtained on day 0 of AZD1222 vaccination. The source of these receptors is an adult in good health. Both conserved end residues are part of each CDR3. Fields, in order: D gene, clone size, V gene, J gene, CDR3 protein, CDR3 DNA. D genes are given only for firm matches. The size of a clone is reported for some rows only, either as once, few or many, or as a class for expanded clones.

D: -; size: -; V: TRBV2; J: TRBJ2-7; CDR3: CASTNGRSYYEQYF; DNA: TGTGCCAGCACTAACGGCAGGTCATACTACGAGCAGTACTTC
D: TRBD1; size: -; V: TRBV24-1; J: TRBJ2-5; CDR3: CATSDFGQGARETQYF; DNA: TGTGCCACCAGTGATTTCGGACAGGGGGCGAGGGAGACCCAGTACTTC
D: -; size: -; V: TRBV27; J: TRBJ1-2; CDR3: CASSLVGEGYGYTF; DNA: TGTGCCAGCAGTTTAGTGGGGGAGGGGTATGGCTACACCTTC
D: TRBD2; size: -; V: TRBV7-9; J: TRBJ2-3; CDR3: CASSSGLVSGADTQYF; DNA: TGTGCCAGCAGCTCGGGACTAGTCAGTGGCGCAGATACGCAGTATTTT
D: -; size: -; V: TRBV12-3/TRBV12-4; J: TRBJ2-7; CDR3: CASTRSGLEQYF; DNA: TGTGCCAGCACCCGATCCGGGCTCGAGCAGTACTTC
D: -; size: -; V: TRBV30; J: TRBJ2-2; CDR3: CAWSTKDRTGELFF; DNA: TGTGCCTGGAGTACCAAAGACAGGACCGGGGAGCTGTTTTTT
D: -; size: -; V: TRBV24-1; J: TRBJ2-5; CDR3: CATSDSGTAVEETQYF; DNA: TGTGCCACCAGTGATTCCGGGACGGCAGTAGAAGAGACCCAGTACTTC
D: -; size: -; V: TRBV30; J: TRBJ2-1; CDR3: CAWSPNRGRYNEQFF; DNA: TGTGCCTGGAGTCCCAATCGGGGGCGGTACAATGAGCAGTTCTTC
D: TRBD2; size: -; V: TRBV5-4; J: TRBJ2-5; CDR3: CASSSWGGQETQYF; DNA: TGTGCCAGCAGCTCCTGGGGGGGCCAAGAGACCCAGTACTTC
D: -; size: -; V: TRBV18; J: TRBJ2-7; CDR3: CASSPGRDFSYEQYF; DNA: TGTGCCAGCTCTCCCGGCCGGGATTTTTCGTACGAGCAGTACTTC
D: TRBD1; size: -; V: TRBV24-1; J: TRBJ1-2; CDR3: CATSGSGTGNYGYTF; DNA: TGTGCCACCAGTGGTAGCGGGACAGGGAACTATGGCTACACCTTC
D: TRBD1; size: medium-sized; V: TRBV5-1; J: TRBJ1-2; CDR3: CASSSGTGDGYTF; DNA: TGCGCCAGCAGCTCGGGGACAGGGGATGGCTACACCTTC
D: -; size: -; V: TRBV29-1; J: TRBJ2-2; CDR3: CSVDSGPNTGELFF; DNA: TGCAGCGTTGACTCGGGGCCCAACACCGGGGAGCTGTTTTTT
D: TRBD2; size: -; V: TRBV10-3; J: TRBJ2-3; CDR3: CAISESGRGDTQYF; DNA: TGTGCCATCAGTGAAAGCGGGAGGGGAGATACGCAGTATTTT
D: TRBD2; size: -; V: TRBV19; J: TRBJ2-2; CDR3: CASTAGTSSNTGELFF; DNA: TGTGCCAGTACCGCCGGGACTAGCAGTAACACCGGGGAGCTGTTTTTT
D: TRBD2; size: -; V: TRBV3-1/TRBV3-2; J: TRBJ2-7; CDR3: CASSEAGGRYEQYF; DNA: TGTGCCAGCAGCGAAGCGGGAGGGCGGTACGAGCAGTACTTC
D: -; size: -; V: TRBV12-3/TRBV12-4; J: TRBJ1-1; CDR3: CASSLGGGTEAFF; DNA: TGTGCCAGCAGTCTTGGTGGGGGCACTGAAGCTTTCTTT
D: TRBD1; size: once; V: TRBV5-4; J: TRBJ2-5; CDR3: CASSPPGQGLQETQYF; DNA: TGTGCCAGCAGCCCACCGGGACAGGGGCTTCAAGAGACCCAGTACTTC
D: TRBD1; size: -; V: TRBV7-9; J: TRBJ2-7; CDR3: CASSPRVGTGVIAYEQYF; DNA: TGTGCCAGCAGCCCGAGGGTCGGGACAGGGGTAATTGCCTACGAGCAGTACTTC
D: -; size: -; V: TRBV19; J: TRBJ1-2; CDR3: CASSIPGLGFYGYTF; DNA: TGTGCCAGTAGTATACCGGGCCTGGGGTTCTATGGCTACACCTTC
D: TRBD1; size: -; V: TRBV4-1; J: TRBJ2-1; CDR3: CASSQVDRDPNEQFF; DNA: TGCGCCAGCAGCCAAGTCGACAGGGACCCCAATGAGCAGTTCTTC
D: -; size: -; V: TRBV6-1; J: TRBJ1-1; CDR3: CASSEAVGSNTEAFF; DNA: TGTGCCAGCAGTGAAGCGGTAGGATCGAACACTGAAGCTTTCTTT
D: TRBD1; size: -; V: TRBV19; J: TRBJ2-2; CDR3: CATETGQGRISGTTGELFF; DNA: TGTGCCACCGAGACGGGACAGGGTAGGATAAGCGGGACGACCGGGGAGCTGTTTTTT
D: -; size: once; V: TRBV7-8; J: TRBJ1-5; CDR3: CASSLRFNQPQHF; DNA: TGTGCCAGCAGCCTCAGGTTTAATCAGCCCCAGCATTTT
D: TRBD1; size: -; V: TRBV24-1; J: TRBJ1-4; CDR3: CATSDSTGGGFEKLFF; DNA: TGTGCCACCAGTGATTCAACAGGGGGAGGGTTCGAAAAACTGTTTTTT
D: -; size: few; V: TRBV7-9; J: TRBJ1-2; CDR3: CASSEMVWGYGYTF; DNA: TGTGCCAGCAGCGAAATGGTGTGGGGCTATGGCTACACCTTC
D: -; size: -; V: TRBV4-1; J: TRBJ1-6; CDR3: CASSQDGDFVGGSPLHF; DNA: TGCGCCAGCAGCCAAGATGGAGACTTCGTAGGTGGGTCACCCCTCCACTTT
D: -; size: -; V: TRBV27; J: TRBJ2-2; CDR3: CASSLGGSTANTGELFF; DNA: TGTGCCAGCAGTTTAGGGGGGTCTACTGCGAACACCGGGGAGCTGTTTTTT
D: TRBD1; size: medium-sized; V: TRBV15; J: TRBJ2-6; CDR3: CATSTGQRSGANVLTF; DNA: TGTGCCACCAGTACGGGACAGCGGTCTGGGGCCAACGTCCTGACTTTC
D: -; size: -; V: TRBV20-1; J: TRBJ1-2; CDR3: CSASITGSGGYTF; DNA: TGCAGTGCTAGTATCACGGGCTCAGGTGGCTACACCTTC
D: TRBD2; size: -; V: TRBV7-8; J: TRBJ2-1; CDR3: CASSLVGETSGIYNEQFF; DNA: TGTGCCAGCAGCTTAGTAGGAGAGACTAGCGGGATCTACAATGAGCAGTTCTTC
D: TRBD2; size: -; V: TRBV6-1; J: TRBJ2-7; CDR3: CASSGGSLAGRYEQYF; DNA: TGTGCCAGCAGTGGGGGGTCCCTAGCGGGGAGGTACGAGCAGTACTTC
D: -; size: -; V: TRBV19; J: TRBJ2-4; CDR3: CASSIDQAGPNIQYF; DNA: TGTGCCAGTAGTATAGATCAGGCAGGGCCTAACATTCAGTACTTC
D: -; size: -; V: TRBV7-9; J: TRBJ1-1; CDR3: CASSFDTEAFF; DNA: TGTGCCAGCAGCTTCGACACTGAAGCTTTCTTT
D: TRBD1; size: -; V: TRBV6-5; J: TRBJ1-2; CDR3: CASSRDRVGYGYTF; DNA: TGTGCCAGCAGTCGGGACAGGGTAGGATATGGCTACACCTTC
D: TRBD1; size: few; V: TRBV7-2; J: TRBJ1-6; CDR3: CASSFGQGGVRALHF; DNA: TGTGCCAGCAGCTTCGGACAGGGAGGTGTTCGGGCCCTCCACTTT
D: TRBD1; size: -; V: TRBV14; J: TRBJ2-5; CDR3: CASSQVDRGHQETQYF; DNA: TGTGCCAGCAGCCAAGTTGACAGGGGTCATCAAGAGACCCAGTACTTC
D: TRBD1; size: -; V: TRBV5-4; J: TRBJ2-1; CDR3: CASSLGGQGYNEQFF; DNA: TGTGCCAGCAGCTTGGGGGGACAGGGCTACAATGAGCAGTTCTTC
D: -; size: few; V: TRBV30; J: TRBJ1-6; CDR3: CAWSPLGVLGSPLHF; DNA: TGTGCCTGGAGCCCCCTGGGGGTTCTGGGGTCACCCCTCCACTTT
D: -; size: -; V: TRBV14; J: TRBJ2-7; CDR3: CASSQIPHRGGEQYF; DNA: TGTGCCAGCAGCCAAATTCCACACCGTGGTGGCGAGCAGTACTTC
D: TRBD2; size: -; V: TRBV18; J: TRBJ2-7; CDR3: CASSPSTSGRYEQYF; DNA: TGTGCCAGCTCACCAAGCACTAGCGGGAGATACGAGCAGTACTTC
D: TRBD2; size: -; V: TRBV6-2/TRBV6-3; J: TRBJ2-2; CDR3: CASSRTSGSRELFF; DNA: TGTGCCAGCAGTAGGACTAGCGGGAGTCGGGAGCTGTTTTTT
D: -; size: few; V: TRBV3-1/TRBV3-2; J: TRBJ2-3; CDR3: CASSPPRWGGSKPITDTQYF; DNA: TGTGCCAGCAGCCCTCCCAGGTGGGGTGGCAGCAAACCAATCACAGATACGCAGTATTTT
D: -; size: -; V: TRBV4-3; J: TRBJ2-3; CDR3: CASSQEGLGTDTQYF; DNA: TGCGCCAGCAGCCAAGAAGGGCTGGGAACAGATACGCAGTATTTT
D: TRBD1; size: -; V: TRBV24-1; J: TRBJ1-1; CDR3: CATSDPGQGDTEAFF; DNA: TGTGCCACCAGTGATCCTGGACAGGGTGACACTGAAGCTTTCTTT
D: -; size: few; V: TRBV3-1/TRBV3-2; J: TRBJ2-7; CDR3: CASSQDSDEQYF; DNA: TGTGCCAGCAGCCAAGACTCGGACGAGCAGTACTTC
D: TRBD1; size: -; V: TRBV6-5; J: TRBJ1-4; CDR3: CASSSDRGKLFF; DNA: TGTGCCAGCAGTTCTGACAGGGGTAAACTGTTTTTT
D: TRBD2; size: -; V: TRBV3-1/TRBV3-2; J: TRBJ2-3; CDR3: CASSRRLAAGGSDTQYF; DNA: TGTGCCAGCAGCCGACGATTGGCAGCGGGAGGGTCAGATACGCAGTATTTT
D: -; size: -; V: TRBV4-1; J: TRBJ1-1; CDR3: CASSQTRLNTEAFF; DNA: TGCGCCAGCAGCCAAACAAGGCTGAACACTGAAGCTTTCTTT
D: -; size: -; V: TRBV7-2; J: TRBJ2-4; CDR3: CASSPPAIPGKNIQYF; DNA: TGTGCCAGCAGCCCCCCGGCGATACCGGGCAAAAACATTCAGTACTTC
D: TRBD1; size: -; V: TRBV25-1; J: TRBJ1-3; CDR3: CASSGPGTGGNTIYF; DNA: TGTGCCAGCAGTGGCCCTGGGACAGGGGGGAACACCATATATTTT
D: -; size: -; V: TRBV6-2/TRBV6-3; J: TRBJ1-2; CDR3: CASSRAGRGASNYGYTF; DNA: TGTGCCAGCAGTCGGGCCGGACGGGGGGCTTCTAACTATGGCTACACCTTC